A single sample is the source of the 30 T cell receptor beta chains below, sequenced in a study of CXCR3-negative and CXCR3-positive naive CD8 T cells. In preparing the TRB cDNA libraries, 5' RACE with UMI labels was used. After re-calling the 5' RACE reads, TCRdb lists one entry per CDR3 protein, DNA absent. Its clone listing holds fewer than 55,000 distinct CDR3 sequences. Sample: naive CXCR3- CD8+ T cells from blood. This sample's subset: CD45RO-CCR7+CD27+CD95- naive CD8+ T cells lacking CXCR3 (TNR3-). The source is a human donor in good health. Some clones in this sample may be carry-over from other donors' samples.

This CDR3 reads CASSYTRTDIYF. The chain couples TRBV6-6 to TRBJ1-3; TCRdb's D gene call, TRBD1, goes unchecked for lack of DNA. From germline, CDR1 is MNHNY and CDR2 SVGAGI (reference sequence). This CDR3 is 12 amino acids long.

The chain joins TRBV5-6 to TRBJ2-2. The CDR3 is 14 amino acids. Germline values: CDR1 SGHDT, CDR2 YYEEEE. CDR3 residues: CASSLGQNTGELFF.

The CDR3 protein is CSAWAPGRETEAFF. The J gene is TRBJ1-1, the V gene TRBV20-1; no DNA is available, so the TRBD1 call from TCRdb remains unchecked. There are 14 residues in the CDR3. Germline V gene lookup returns CDR1 DFQATT and CDR2 SNEGSKA (reference sequence).

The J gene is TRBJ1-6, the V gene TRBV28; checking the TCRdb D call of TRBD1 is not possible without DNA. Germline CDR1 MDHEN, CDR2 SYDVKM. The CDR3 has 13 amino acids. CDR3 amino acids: CASTDVGDSPLHF.

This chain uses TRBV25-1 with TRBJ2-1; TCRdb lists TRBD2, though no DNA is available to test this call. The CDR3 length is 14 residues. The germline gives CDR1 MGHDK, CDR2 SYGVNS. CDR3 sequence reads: CASGGTSGSNEQFF.

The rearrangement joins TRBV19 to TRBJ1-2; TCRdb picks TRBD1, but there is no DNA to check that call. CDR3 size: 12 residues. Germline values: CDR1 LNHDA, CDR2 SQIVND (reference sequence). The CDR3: CASSISGDGYTF.

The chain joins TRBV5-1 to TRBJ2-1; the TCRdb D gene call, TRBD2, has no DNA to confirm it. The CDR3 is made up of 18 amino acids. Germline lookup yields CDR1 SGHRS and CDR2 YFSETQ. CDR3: CASSFLQDYRSSYNEQFF.

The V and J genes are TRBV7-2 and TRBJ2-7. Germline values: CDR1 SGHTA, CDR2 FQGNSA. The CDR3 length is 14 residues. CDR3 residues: CASSLEAGSYEQYF.

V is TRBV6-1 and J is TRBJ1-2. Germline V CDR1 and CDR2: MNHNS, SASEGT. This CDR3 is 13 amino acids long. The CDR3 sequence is CAIWREDHYGYTF.

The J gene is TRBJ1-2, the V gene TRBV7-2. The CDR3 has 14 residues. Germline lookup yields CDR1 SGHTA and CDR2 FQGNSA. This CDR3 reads CASSLRKVNYGYTF.

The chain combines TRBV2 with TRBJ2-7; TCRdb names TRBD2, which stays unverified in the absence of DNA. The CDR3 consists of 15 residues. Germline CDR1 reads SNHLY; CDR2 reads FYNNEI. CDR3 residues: CASRHGRMSSYEQYF.

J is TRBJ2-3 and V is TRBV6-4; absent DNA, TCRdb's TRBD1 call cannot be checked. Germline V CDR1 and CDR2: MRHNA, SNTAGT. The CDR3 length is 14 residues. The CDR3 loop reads CASSDSRGADTQYF.

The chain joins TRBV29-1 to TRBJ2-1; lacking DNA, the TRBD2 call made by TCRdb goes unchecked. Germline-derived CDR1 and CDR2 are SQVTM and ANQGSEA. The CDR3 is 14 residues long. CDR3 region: CSVEVSRTNNEQFF.

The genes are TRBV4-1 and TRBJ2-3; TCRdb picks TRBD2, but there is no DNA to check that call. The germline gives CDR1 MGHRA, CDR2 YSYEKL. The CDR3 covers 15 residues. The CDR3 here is CASSQVAGGTDTQYF.

The CDR3 sequence: CASSAGLGGAQFF. The rearrangement links TRBV7-2 to TRBJ2-1; the TCRdb call, TRBD2, lacks DNA for checking. This CDR3 region has 13 residues. Germline V gene lookup returns CDR1 SGHTA and CDR2 FQGNSA.

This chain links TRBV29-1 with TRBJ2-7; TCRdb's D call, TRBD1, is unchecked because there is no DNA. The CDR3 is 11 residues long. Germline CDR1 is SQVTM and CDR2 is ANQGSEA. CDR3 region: CSVKGGYEQYF.

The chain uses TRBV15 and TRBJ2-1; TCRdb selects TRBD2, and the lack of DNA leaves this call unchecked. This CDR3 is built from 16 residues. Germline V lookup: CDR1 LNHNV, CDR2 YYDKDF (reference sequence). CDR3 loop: CATSRVGLALYNEQFF.

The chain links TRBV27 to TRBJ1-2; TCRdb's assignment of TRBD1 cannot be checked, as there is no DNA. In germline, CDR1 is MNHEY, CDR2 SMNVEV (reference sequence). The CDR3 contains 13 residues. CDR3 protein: CASSSGAGDGYTF.

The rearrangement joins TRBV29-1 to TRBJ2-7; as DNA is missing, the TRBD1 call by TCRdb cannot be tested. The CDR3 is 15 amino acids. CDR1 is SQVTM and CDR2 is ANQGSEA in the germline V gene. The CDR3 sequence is CSVEDGDRGAYEQYF.

This CDR3 is CASSWEDGANYGYTF. The genes are TRBV6-4 and TRBJ1-2. This CDR3 region has 15 residues. Germline lookup yields CDR1 MRHNA and CDR2 SNTAGT.

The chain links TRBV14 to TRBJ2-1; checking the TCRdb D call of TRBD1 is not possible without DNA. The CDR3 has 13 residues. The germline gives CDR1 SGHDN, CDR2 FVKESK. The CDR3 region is CASSQYPGAEQFF.

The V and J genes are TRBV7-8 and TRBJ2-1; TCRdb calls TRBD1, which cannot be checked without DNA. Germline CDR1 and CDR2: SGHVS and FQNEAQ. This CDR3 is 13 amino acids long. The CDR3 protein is CASSPGPNNEQFF.

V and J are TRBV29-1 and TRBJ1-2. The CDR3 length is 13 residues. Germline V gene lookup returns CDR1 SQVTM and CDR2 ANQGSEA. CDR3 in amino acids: CSADLSGSIGYTF.

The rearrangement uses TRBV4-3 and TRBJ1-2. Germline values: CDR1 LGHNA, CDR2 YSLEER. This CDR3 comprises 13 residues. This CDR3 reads CASSHEWANGYTF.

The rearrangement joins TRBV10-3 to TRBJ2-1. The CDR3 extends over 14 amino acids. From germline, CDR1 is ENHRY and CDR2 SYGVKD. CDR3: CAISESGVYNEQFF.

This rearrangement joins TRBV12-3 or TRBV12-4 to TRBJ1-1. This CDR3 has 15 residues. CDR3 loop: CASSLQARTNTEAFF.

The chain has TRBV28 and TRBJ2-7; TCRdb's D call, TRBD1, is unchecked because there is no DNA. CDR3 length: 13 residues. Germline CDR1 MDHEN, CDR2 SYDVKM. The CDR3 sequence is CASSFSPGLEQYF.

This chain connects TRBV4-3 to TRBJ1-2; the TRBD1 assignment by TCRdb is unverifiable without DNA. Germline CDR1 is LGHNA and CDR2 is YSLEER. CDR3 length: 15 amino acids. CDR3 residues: CASSQIPGQGRGYTF.

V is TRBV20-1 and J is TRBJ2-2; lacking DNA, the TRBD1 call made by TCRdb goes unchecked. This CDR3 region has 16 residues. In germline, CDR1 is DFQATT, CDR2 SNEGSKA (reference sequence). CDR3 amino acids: CSATSGQGASSGELFF.

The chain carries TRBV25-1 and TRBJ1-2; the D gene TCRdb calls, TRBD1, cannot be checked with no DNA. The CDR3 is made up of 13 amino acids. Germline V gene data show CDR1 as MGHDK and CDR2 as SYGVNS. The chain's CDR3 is CAARQGRGYGYTF.